One and the same sample provided the 20 T cell receptor beta chains below, sequenced in a study of cytomegalovirus exposure and HLA in healthy donors. Vbeta (60) and Jbeta (13) primers were used in the PCR. Clones were sequenced by immunoSEQ multiplex PCR, and TCRdb holds only the in-frame ones, with some missing. The listing records some 30,000 clones. Sequencing was carried out using PBMCs. Receptors originate from a middle-aged man in good health and CMV-seronegative.

This rearrangement joins TRBV5-1 to TRBJ1-6, with D unresolved. The CDR3 consists of 13 residues. CDR1 and CDR2 from the germline V gene are SGHRS and YFSETQ. V was cut by 0 bases and J by 7 bases, with 5 bases left in between. In nucleotides, the CDR3 is TGCGCCAGCAGCTTGGCCGTGAATTCACCCCTCCACTTT. Translation: CASSLAVNSPLHF.

V is TRBV19 and J is TRBJ2-7; TRBD1 might be the D (6 bases). V lost 1 base, J lost 0 bases, and 7 bases lay in between. The CDR3 contains 14 residues. Germline-derived CDR1 and CDR2 are LNHDA and SQIVND (reference sequence). CDR3 protein: CASSIGTDSYEQYF. CDR3 in DNA: TGTGCCAGTAGTATAGGGACAGACTCCTACGAGCAGTACTTC. Full variable domain (remainder filled in from reference TRBV19 and TRBJ2-7): DGGITQSPKYLFRKEGQNVTLSCEQNLNHDAMYWYRQDPGQGLRLIYYSQIVNDFQKGDIAEGYSVSREKKESFPLTVTSAQKNPTAFYLCASSIGTDSYEQYFGPGTRLTVT.

The rearrangement links TRBV4-2 to TRBJ2-2; 12 bases are a match to TRBD2. This CDR3 region has 19 residues. Germline CDR1 is LGHNA and CDR2 is YNFKEQ. V gave up 0 bases and J gave up 3 bases; unmatched junction bases: 8. The CDR3 DNA sequence: TGTGCCAGCAGCCAAGAAGGCCTAGCGGGAGGGCCTTACACCGGGGAGCTGTTTTTT. This gives the protein CASSQEGLAGGPYTGELFF.

This rearrangement joins TRBV5-1 to TRBJ1-5; D is perhaps TRBD1 (5 bases). Germline assignment: CDR1 SGHRS and CDR2 YFSETQ. This CDR3 comprises 17 residues. V lost 0 bases and J lost 6, with 19 bases in between. In DNA, the CDR3 is TGCGCCAGCAGCTTGGGTTGGGGGGGAGAAGGAAGTCAGCCCCAGCATTTT. As protein: CASSLGWGGEGSQPQHF. The full variable domain, with the rest looked up from reference TRBV5-1 and TRBJ1-5, is KAGVTQTPRYLIKTRGQQVTLSCSPISGHRSVSWYQQTPGQGLQFLFEYFSETQRNKGNFPGRFSGRQFSNSRSEMNVSTLELGDSALYLCASSLGWGGEGSQPQHFGDGTRLSIL.

The CDR3 nucleotides are TGTGCCAGCAGCTCGGGACAGTATAGCAATCAGCCCCAGCATTTT. This translates into CASSSGQYSNQPQHF. The gene calls are TRBV6-5 and TRBJ1-5; TRBD1 matches at 7 bases. V gave up 6 bases and J gave up 0 bases; unmatched junction bases: 5. The CDR3 sequence is 15 residues long. Germline V CDR1 and CDR2: MNHEY, SVGAGI.

As to this clone: Distinct nucleotide sequences in the sample also encode this CDR3. The V and J genes are TRBV7-8 and TRBJ2-6; D possibly corresponds to TRBD2 (5 bases). The ends were cut back, 10 bases at V and 1 base at J, with 8 bases in the middle. Germline CDR1 reads SGHVS; CDR2 reads FQNEAQ. The CDR3 is 13 amino acids. The CDR3 nucleotides read TGTGCCACCCGGGGATCTGGGGCCAACGTCCTGACTTTC. It specifies CATRGSGANVLTF.

The chain carries TRBV7-3 and TRBJ2-6; a possible D gene is TRBD1 (5 bases). The germline CDR1 and CDR2 sequences are SGHTA and FQGTGA. The CDR3 totals 17 residues. Between the trimmed V and J ends, which lost 2 bases and 4 bases, there was a span of 15 bases. The CDR3 sequence is CASSLPGALGGANVLTF. Written as DNA, the CDR3 is TGTGCCAGCAGCTTACCTGGGGCTTTGGGAGGGGCCAACGTCCTGACTTTC.

The chain recombines TRBV11-3 with TRBJ1-2, with 7 positions matching TRBD1. V trimming: 4 bases; J trimming: 3 bases; junction bases outside the gene matches: 5. CDR1 is SGHNT and CDR2 is YENEEA in the germline V gene. CDR3 size: 14 residues. The CDR3, as DNA: TGTGCCAGCAGCTCCAGGGGGACAGACTATGGCTACACCTTC. As protein: CASSSRGTDYGYTF.

This chain uses TRBV2 with TRBJ2-1, with 12 bases identical to TRBD1. Trimming at V came to 7 bases and at J to 10 bases, leaving 8 bases not matched to a gene. This CDR3 comprises 14 residues. Germline V gene lookup returns CDR1 SNHLY and CDR2 FYNNEI. CDR3 sequence (DNA): TGTGCCAGCAATCGGGACAGGGGGCGGGGAGAGCAGTTCTTC. It is translated as CASNRDRGRGEQFF.

The J gene is TRBJ1-1, the V gene TRBV5-1; 7 nucleotides agree with TRBD1. The V and J ends lost 1 base and 5 bases, in that order; junction bases with no gene match: 8. This CDR3 has 15 residues. Germline values: CDR1 SGHRS, CDR2 YFSETQ. CDR3 amino acids: CASSLPRQGGTEAFF. CDR3 nucleotides: TGCGCCAGCAGCTTGCCCAGACAGGGCGGTACTGAAGCTTTCTTT. The full variable domain, in which reference TRBV5-1 and TRBJ1-1 provide the parts outside the CDR3, is KAGVTQTPRYLIKTRGQQVTLSCSPISGHRSVSWYQQTPGQGLQFLFEYFSETQRNKGNFPGRFSGRQFSNSRSEMNVSTLELGDSALYLCASSLPRQGGTEAFFGQGTRLTVV.

V is TRBV27 and J is TRBJ1-5; TRBD1 agrees at 9 bases. J gave up 0 bases and V 4 bases, and 4 bases lay outside the gene matches. Germline V gene data show CDR1 as MNHEY and CDR2 as SMNVEV (reference sequence). The CDR3 has 16 residues. CDR3 sequence reads: CASSSKQGASNQPQHF. DNA of the CDR3: TGTGCCAGCAGTTCAAAACAGGGGGCTAGCAATCAGCCCCAGCATTTT.

The rearrangement joins TRBV4-3 to TRBJ2-7, with 11 positions matching TRBD2. The CDR3 sequence is 17 residues long. Germline values: CDR1 LGHNA, CDR2 YSLEER. The ends lost 5 bases at V and 4 bases at J; junction bases unmatched: 13. CDR3 protein: CASSTQLAGGAGYEQYF. The CDR3, as DNA: TGCGCCAGCAGCACTCAGCTAGCGGGAGGTGCGGGGTACGAGCAGTACTTC.

The chain combines TRBV27 with TRBJ1-1; D possibly corresponds to TRBD1 (5 bases). Trimming took off 2 bases at V and 0 bases at J, with 7 bases between the two ends. The germline V gene encodes CDR1 MNHEY and CDR2 SMNVEV (reference sequence). This CDR3 has 14 residues. DNA of the CDR3: TGTGCCAGCAGTTTAAAACAGGTGAACACTGAAGCTTTCTTT. Its translation is CASSLKQVNTEAFF.

This chain joins TRBV4-1 and TRBJ2-7; TRBD1 matches 7 bases. The trim removed 0 bases at V and 7 bases at J, leaving 9 bases unmatched. This CDR3 spans 15 amino acids. CDR1 and CDR2 (germline): MGHRA, YSYEKL. DNA for the CDR3: TGCGCCAGCAGCCAAGAAGGGGGCCTTCTTAGGGAGCAGTACTTC. It translates to CASSQEGGLLREQYF.

The V and J genes are TRBV4-2 and TRBJ2-3, with 7 bases matching TRBD2. The CDR3 spans 16 residues. Germline trimming cut 0 bases from V and 5 bases from J; bases unmatched to any gene: 8. Germline V gene lookup returns CDR1 LGHNA and CDR2 YNFKEQ. CDR3 protein: CASSQERSASGDTQYF. The CDR3 nucleotides read TGTGCCAGCAGCCAAGAAAGATCGGCTAGCGGAGATACGCAGTATTTT.

The chain couples TRBV5-6 to TRBJ1-1; 9 positions match TRBD1. The ends lost 4 bases at V and 3 bases at J; junction bases unmatched: 4. CDR1 SGHDT and CDR2 YYEEEE come from the germline V gene. The CDR3 runs 14 residues. The CDR3 loop is CASSPRQGDTEAFF. DNA of the CDR3: TGTGCCAGCAGCCCCCGACAGGGGGACACTGAAGCTTTCTTT.

V usage is TRBV7-2 and J usage is TRBJ2-2; D perhaps matches TRBD2 (6 bases). V lost 1 base to trimming and J lost 3 bases, with 12 bases between them. The CDR3 covers 16 residues. Germline lookup yields CDR1 SGHTA and CDR2 FQGNSA. DNA for the CDR3: TGTGCCAGCAGCTTAGTCGGGGTAGCGGACACCGGGGAGCTGTTTTTT. The encoded protein is CASSLVGVADTGELFF.

The V call is TRBV28, the J call TRBJ2-7, with a possible D match to TRBD2 (6 bases). The CDR3 is 15 residues long. The V and J ends lost 5 bases and 2 bases respectively, with 16 bases between them. Germline values: CDR1 MDHEN, CDR2 SYDVKM. CDR3 sequence reads: CASSPRGAGTYEQYF. The CDR3, as DNA: TGTGCCAGCAGTCCCCGAGGGGCGGGAACCTACGAGCAGTACTTC.

CDR3 residues: CASRPPIQGGSTGELFF. CDR3 sequence (DNA): TGTGCCAGTAGGCCACCAATACAGGGGGGGAGCACCGGGGAGCTGTTTTTT. The chain joins TRBV19 to TRBJ2-2; D may be TRBD1 (8 bases). CDR1 and CDR2 from the germline V gene are LNHDA and SQIVND (reference sequence). This CDR3 spans 17 amino acids. V dropped 6 bases and J dropped 4 bases, with 21 bases sitting between them. The full variable domain, with the rest looked up from reference TRBV19 and TRBJ2-2, is DGGITQSPKYLFRKEGQNVTLSCEQNLNHDAMYWYRQDPGQGLRLIYYSQIVNDFQKGDIAEGYSVSREKKESFPLTVTSAQKNPTAFYLCASRPPIQGGSTGELFFGEGSRLTVL.

The V gene is TRBV2, the J gene TRBJ2-5, with 8 bases aligning to TRBD1. J was trimmed by 0 bases and V by 11 bases; bases with no gene match: 8. CDR3 length: 14 residues. CDR1 SNHLY and CDR2 FYNNEI come from the germline V gene. This CDR3 is CAGGTGMYQETQYF. DNA for the CDR3: TGTGCCGGAGGGACAGGAATGTACCAAGAGACCCAGTACTTC.